Sequencing of this T cell receptor beta chain was carried out in a study of shared clonotypes between healthy human individuals. Findings and limits, study-wide: Tissues were not sampled, only blood, and their repertoires likely differ.

The V gene's germline CDR1 is KGHSH and CDR2 LQKENI. CDR3 size: 16 residues. With 3 bases removed from V and 0 bases from J, the gap between germline ends came to 13 bases. TCRdb keeps only in-frame clones here, not all; method: immunoSEQ multiplex PCR. The table includes more than 550,000 clones, 72% detected once. Splitting the CD4+ cells yielded a CD45RA+ naive subset and a CD45RA-negative memory subset. As for this clone: Its antigen is unidentified.

V and J are TRBV18 and TRBJ2-3; D may be TRBD2 (5 bases). Sequenced: memory CD4+ T cells sorted from blood. As to subset: CD45RA-negative fraction. This receptor was obtained from a woman in her thirties in good health. The chain's CDR3 is CASSPTTIGSTDTQYF. CDR3 DNA: TGTGCCAGCTCACCGACTACCATCGGCAGCACAGATACGCAGTATTTT.